This T cell receptor (beta chain) was documented in a study of blood T cells in healthy people across ages. The CDR3 length is 15 residues. Deletions cut 5 bases from V and 8 bases from J, with 16 bases between. CDR1 and CDR2 (germline): MNHNY, SVGAGI (reference sequence). PCR was performed a second time for roughly 7 to 11 cycles using a sample-barcoded 5' primer and a J-beta primer mix. One entry per CDR3 protein, called by TCRdb with MiXCR from the 5' RACE reads. Of around 650,000 distinct CDR3 sequences in the sample, around 43% were seen once. The specimen was blood. V and J are TRBV6-6 and TRBJ1-6; the D gene is possibly TRBD1 (5 bases). The source of this sequence is a man of 80 years or more in good health. Written as DNA, the CDR3 is TGTGCCAGCAGTACCGGGACCAGTGGGCATTCACCCCTCCACTTT. Its translation is CASSTGTSGHSPLHF.